The 27 T cell receptor beta chains listed next were all sequenced from one sample in a study of T-cell memory formation after mild COVID-19. TCRdb analysed the 5' RACE reads with MiXCR anew, one entry per CDR3 protein. The sample records roughly 560,000 distinct CDR3 sequences, approximately 20% being singletons. The sequencing sample was made of PBMCs or a T cell subset sorted from them (not recorded which). The receptors shown here come from an adult woman who had mild COVID-19 (a few samples of this study predate the infection). Cell type and time point are not known.

This clonotype occurred a few times. V gene TRBV4-3 combines with J gene TRBJ2-7; a possible D gene is TRBD2 (6 bases). Trimming took 0 bases from V and 10 from J, leaving 13 bases between them. This CDR3 region has 13 residues. CDR1 and CDR2 from the germline V gene are LGHNA and YSLEER. CDR3 sequence: CASSQDLRAGQYF. In DNA, the CDR3 is TGCGCCAGCAGCCAAGATCTAAGGGCGGGACAGTACTTC.

V is TRBV12-5 and J is TRBJ1-5; D unresolved. The CDR3 length is 15 residues. The germline V and J ends were trimmed by 5 bases and 1 base, with 12 bases remaining between them. Germline V gene data show CDR1 as LGHNT and CDR2 as FRNRAP. CDR3 sequence (DNA): TGTGCTAGTGGTCACACGGGGATAAGCAATCAGCCCCAGCATTTT. This translates into CASGHTGISNQPQHF. The whole variable domain, remainder taken from reference TRBV12-5 and TRBJ1-5, is DARVTQTPRHKVTEMGQEVTMRCQPILGHNTVFWYRQTMMQGLELLAYFRNRAPLDDSGMPKDRFSAEMPDATLATLKIQPSEPRDSAVYFCASGHTGISNQPQHFGDGTRLSIL.

The chain carries TRBV5-1 and TRBJ2-3; no reliable D call. Trimming removed 0 bases from V and 4 bases from J, with 12 bases in between. The length of the CDR3 is 15 residues. CDR1 SGHRS and CDR2 YFSETQ come from the germline V gene. The CDR3 reads CASSLGPLRADTQYF. The CDR3 bases are TGCGCCAGCAGCTTGGGACCGTTACGAGCAGATACGCAGTATTTT.

The V and J genes are TRBV7-8 and TRBJ1-5; D not certain. Germline V CDR1 and CDR2: SGHVS, FQNEAQ. The CDR3 is 12 amino acids. With 5 bases removed from V and 3 bases from J, the gap between germline ends came to 5 bases. Here the CDR3 reads CASSVPNQPQHF. The CDR3 DNA reads as TGTGCCAGCAGCGTTCCCAATCAGCCCCAGCATTTT.

This chain uses TRBV20-1 with TRBJ2-1, with D tentatively TRBD1 or TRBD2 (5 bases each). The DNA matches TRBJ2-7 better at its end, which makes the J call doubtful. Per the germline V gene, CDR1 is DFQATT and CDR2 is SNEGSKA (reference sequence). CDR3 length equals 14 residues. The CDR3 coding sequence is TGCAGTGCTCCTAGGGCAGGGAGCTCCTACGAGCAGTACTTC. Translating it yields CSAPRAGSSYEQYF.

The genes are TRBV6-6 and TRBJ2-3, with 14 bases that match TRBD2. The ends lost 6 bases at V and 0 bases at J; junction bases unmatched: 8. This CDR3 has 18 amino acids. Germline V gene lookup returns CDR1 MNHNY and CDR2 SVGAGI (reference sequence). CDR3 sequence reads: CASSRLAGGFGSTDTQYF. The CDR3 DNA reads TGTGCCAGCAGCCGACTAGCGGGGGGGTTTGGTAGCACAGATACGCAGTATTTT.

The chain recombines TRBV5-1 with TRBJ2-7; D unclear. Germline V gene sequence: CDR1 SGHRS, CDR2 YFSETQ. There are 15 residues in the CDR3. Trimming left V 4 bases short and J 3 bases short, with 17 bases between. CDR3 DNA sequence: TGCGCCAGCAGCCTGTTGGGCGTAGCCTACTACGAGCAGTACTTC. This codes for CASSLLGVAYYEQYF.

This clonotype came up a few times. The CDR3: CASSSLDRSQYF. CDR3 DNA: TGCGCCAGCAGCTCCCTAGACCGTAGCCAGTACTTC. V gene TRBV5-1 combines with J gene TRBJ2-5; D is unclear. Germline V gene sequence: CDR1 SGHRS, CDR2 YFSETQ. The CDR3 covers 12 residues. Trimming took off 3 bases at V and 10 bases at J, with 13 bases between the two ends.

A few counts support this clonotype. Its ends do not fully match the called genes, so a read error is possible. V gene TRBV11-2 combines with J gene TRBJ2-1, with 12 positions matching TRBD2. CDR3 length: 13 residues. Germline values: CDR1 SGHAT, CDR2 FQNNGV. The CDR3 DNA sequence: TGTGCCAGCAGCCCCGGACTAGCGGGACCTTTATCCTTC. Its translation: CASSPGLAGPLSF.

This clonotype was found a few times. The chain uses TRBV25-1 and TRBJ2-7; tentatively, D is TRBD1 (5 bases). Germline CDR1 is MGHDK and CDR2 is SYGVNS. Trimming shortened V by 1 base and J by 2 bases, and 12 bases separated the two germline ends. The CDR3 runs to 15 residues. CDR3 amino acids: CASSESVGPAYEQYF. The CDR3 DNA is TGTGCCAGCAGTGAATCTGTGGGGCCCGCCTACGAGCAGTACTTC.

V and J are TRBV7-9 and TRBJ1-1; the D is unclear. The CDR3 sequence is 15 residues long. From germline, CDR1 is SEHNR and CDR2 FQNEAQ (reference sequence). V was cut by 5 bases and J by 1 base, with 14 bases left in between. CDR3 sequence (DNA): TGTGCCAGCAGCCCCGGCAGTACGGGGAACACTGAAGCTTTCTTT. It specifies CASSPGSTGNTEAFF.

This clonotype is a singleton in its sample. The CDR3 nucleotides read TGTGCCAGCAGCTTAGCTACAGGGTATCAAGAGACCCAGTACTTC. Translating gives CASSLATGYQETQYF. The V gene is TRBV7-9, the J gene TRBJ2-5, with a weak D call TRBD1 (6 bases). With 0 bases removed from V and 2 bases from J, the gap between germline ends came to 10 bases. CDR1 and CDR2 from the germline V gene are SEHNR and FQNEAQ (reference sequence). CDR3 length: 15 residues.

V and J are TRBV4-1 and TRBJ2-1; D is tentatively TRBD1 or TRBD2 (5 bases each). CDR1 MGHRA and CDR2 YSYEKL come from the germline V gene. Trimming took off 2 bases at V and 4 bases at J, with 15 bases between the two ends. The CDR3 totals 16 residues. CDR3 region: CASSQPVEWGYNEQFF. The DNA for the CDR3 is TGCGCCAGCAGCCAACCCGTGGAGTGGGGGTACAATGAGCAGTTCTTC.

V gene TRBV12-3 or TRBV12-4 combines with J gene TRBJ2-7, with 8 bases aligning to TRBD1. CDR3 size: 17 residues. V shed 3 bases, J shed 1 base, and the junction held 11 bases outside the gene matches. The CDR3 here is CASSLSVGTGLSYEQYF. As DNA, the CDR3 is TGTGCCAGCAGTTTGAGTGTCGGGACAGGACTTTCCTACGAGCAGTACTTC.

This chain links TRBV7-8 with TRBJ2-1; TRBD1 agrees at 9 bases. This CDR3 is 14 amino acids long. Germline-derived CDR1 and CDR2 are SGHVS and FQNEAQ. Trimming removed 5 bases from V and 12 bases from J; junction bases left unmatched: 11. DNA of the CDR3: TGTGCCAGCAGCCAAATGGGACAGGGAGGGGTGCAGTTCTTC. Translation: CASSQMGQGGVQFF.

The chain couples TRBV6-5 to TRBJ1-6; D remains unclear. With 4 bases removed from V and 0 bases from J, the gap between germline ends came to 7 bases. CDR3 length: 15 residues. Per germline, CDR1 MNHEY and CDR2 SVGAGI. Here the CDR3 reads CASSSPSSYNSPLHF. In DNA form, the CDR3 reads TGTGCCAGCAGTTCCCCGAGCTCCTATAATTCACCCCTCCACTTT.

This clonotype was observed a handful of times. The chain has TRBV6-2 or TRBV6-3 and TRBJ2-5, with D perhaps being TRBD1 or TRBD2 (5 bases each). This CDR3 has 13 amino acids. Germline CDR1 is MNHEY and CDR2 is SVGEGT. V was cut by 6 bases and J by 10 bases, with 18 bases left in between. CDR3 DNA sequence: TGTGCCAGCAGCGAAATCGGGACCCCCAGCCAGTACTTC. It yields the protein CASSEIGTPSQYF.

This chain joins TRBV7-9 and TRBJ1-1; no clear D gene. Germline V gives CDR1 SEHNR, CDR2 FQNEAQ (reference sequence). The V end was cut by 7 bases, the J end by 0 bases, with 12 bases between. This CDR3 has 14 amino acids. The CDR3 protein is CASTLGGLNTEAFF. CDR3 coding DNA: TGTGCCAGCACCTTGGGAGGGTTGAACACTGAAGCTTTCTTT.

The chain couples TRBV7-2 to TRBJ1-2; perhaps TRBD1 as D (6 bases). Germline V CDR1 and CDR2: SGHTA, FQGNSA. V lost 5 bases, J lost 0 bases, and 13 bases lay in between. This CDR3 is built from 15 residues. CDR3 DNA sequence: TGTGCCAGCAGCCCAACACCAGGGGCTAACTATGGCTACACCTTC. This encodes CASSPTPGANYGYTF.

This clonotype was picked up a small number of times. The chain links TRBV19 to TRBJ1-1, with 11 bases fitting TRBD1. The CDR3 is 19 amino acids. The trim removed 8 bases at V and 0 bases at J, leaving 17 bases unmatched. CDR1 is LNHDA and CDR2 is SQIVND in the germline V gene (reference sequence). The CDR3 DNA is TGTGCCAGTTCATCGGGACAGGGGGTGGTCGACGTTATGAACACTGAAGCTTTCTTT. It specifies CASSSGQGVVDVMNTEAFF.

There are a few counts of this clonotype. The rearrangement joins TRBV9 to TRBJ1-1; a weak D match, TRBD1 (6 bases). The length of the CDR3 is 15 residues. Germline V lookup: CDR1 SGDLS, CDR2 YYNGEE. V lost 3 bases and J lost 3, with 15 bases in between. CDR3: CASSALEGVDTEAFF. In DNA form, the CDR3 reads TGTGCCAGCAGCGCCCTAGAGGGGGTGGACACTGAAGCTTTCTTT.

V is TRBV29-1 and J is TRBJ2-7; D is undetermined. The CDR3 runs 12 residues. Germline-derived CDR1 and CDR2 are SQVTM and ANQGSEA. Between the trimmed V and J ends, which lost 4 bases and 2 bases, there was a span of 9 bases. The CDR3 sequence is CSVGVGTYEQYF. CDR3 coding DNA: TGCAGCGTTGGAGTGGGGACCTACGAGCAGTACTTC.

This clonotype has a handful of counts. The chain combines TRBV12-3 or TRBV12-4 with TRBJ2-3; 7 bases are a match to TRBD2. J lost 5 bases, V lost 3 bases, and 11 bases had no gene match. This CDR3 is built from 16 residues. The CDR3: CASSFQWAGEGDTQYF. The CDR3, as DNA: TGTGCCAGCAGTTTTCAATGGGCGGGAGAGGGAGATACGCAGTATTTT.

V gene TRBV19 combines with J gene TRBJ2-7; TRBD2 matches at 11 bases. CDR1 is LNHDA and CDR2 is SQIVND in the germline V gene (reference sequence). The V segment lost 5 bases and the J segment 1 base; nucleotides outside the gene matches: 7. The CDR3 spans 16 residues. The CDR3 protein is CASSPQTSGDSYEQYF. For the CDR3, the DNA is TGTGCCAGTAGTCCGCAGACTAGCGGGGATTCCTACGAGCAGTACTTC.

The chain uses TRBV5-1 and TRBJ2-5; D is undetermined. Trimming left V 6 bases short and J 4 bases short, with 19 bases between. The germline V gene has CDR1 SGHRS and CDR2 YFSETQ. This CDR3 is 15 amino acids long. The CDR3 loop is CASIVGDLGIETQYF. The CDR3 DNA reads as TGCGCCAGCATTGTTGGGGATTTGGGTATAGAGACCCAGTACTTC.

The chain recombines TRBV18 with TRBJ1-1; tentatively, D is TRBD1 (5 bases). The germline V gene encodes CDR1 KGHSH and CDR2 LQKENI. Trimming cost V 3 bases and J 8 bases, with 16 bases left between them. The CDR3 spans 14 residues. Here the CDR3 reads CASSPEWGIREAFF. The CDR3 bases are TGTGCCAGCTCACCTGAATGGGGGATCCGAGAAGCTTTCTTT.

The V gene is TRBV7-9, the J gene TRBJ1-4; no clear D gene. The CDR3 spans 14 residues. Trimming shortened V by 0 bases and J by 7 bases, and 9 bases separated the two germline ends. The germline V gene has CDR1 SEHNR and CDR2 FQNEAQ (reference sequence). In DNA, the CDR3 is TGTGCCAGCAGCTTAGCTGCTGCGGCTGAAAAACTGTTTTTT. It is translated as CASSLAAAAEKLFF.